The 21 T cell receptor beta chains given below trace back to one sample, sequenced in a study of T-cell reconstitution after alpha-beta-depleted transplantation in children. Unique molecular identifiers were incorporated when the TCRbeta library was constructed. TCRdb re-called the PCR reads through MiXCR, storing one row per CDR3 protein. The data contain a few hundred thousand distinct CDR3 sequences, roughly 21% of them seen just once; the ten biggest clones take up less than 4.5%. The sample in question was PBMCs from the stem cell graft donor, obtained from the stem cell graft. The receptor source for this set is a human donor who donated a stem cell graft to a child with acute myeloid leukemia.

The chain employs TRBV6-2 or TRBV6-3 and TRBJ1-1, with D perhaps matching TRBD1 (6 bases). Germline V gene lookup returns CDR1 MNHEY and CDR2 SVGEGT. There are 18 residues in the CDR3. The germline V and J ends were trimmed by 2 bases and 5 bases, with 24 bases remaining between them. The CDR3 sequence: CASSYQVLGARRLTEAFF. The CDR3 DNA reads as TGTGCCAGCAGTTACCAAGTTTTGGGGGCTAGGCGTCTGACTGAAGCTTTCTTT.

The chain joins TRBV15 to TRBJ2-7; 9 nucleotides match TRBD2. Unmatched junction bases numbered 0, after V lost 0 bases and J lost 3 bases. The CDR3 has 14 residues. Germline V CDR1 and CDR2: LNHNV, YYDKDF (reference sequence). The CDR3 region is CATSREAGGYEQYF. In DNA form, the CDR3 reads TGTGCCACCAGCAGAGAAGCGGGAGGCTACGAGCAGTACTTC.

V and J are TRBV5-5 and TRBJ2-7; 10 bases are a match to TRBD2. CDR3 length: 16 amino acids. The germline V gene has CDR1 SGHKS and CDR2 YYEKEE (reference sequence). V lost 0 bases and J lost 4; bases outside the gene matches: 7. The CDR3 sequence: CASSLAPLAGDYEQYF. CDR3 bases: TGTGCCAGCAGCTTGGCCCCGCTAGCGGGGGATTACGAGCAGTACTTC.

The chain joins TRBV5-1 to TRBJ2-7, with D possibly being TRBD2 (6 bases). Deletions cut 0 bases from V and 3 bases from J, with 13 bases between. The CDR3 totals 15 residues. Germline CDR1 is SGHRS and CDR2 is YFSETQ. Here the CDR3 DNA reads TGCGCCAGCAGCTTGGTAGCCCCTAGCGACTACGAGCAGTACTTC. Translating gives CASSLVAPSDYEQYF.

CDR3 in DNA: TGTGCCAGCAGTTACGGGATGGGGGGGTCCTACGAGCAGTACTTC. Amino acids: CASSYGMGGSYEQYF. The rearrangement joins TRBV6-2 or TRBV6-3 to TRBJ2-7, with 7 bases that match TRBD2. The CDR3 is 15 residues long. The trim removed 2 bases at V and 1 base at J, leaving 5 bases unmatched. From germline, CDR1 is MNHEY and CDR2 SVGEGT.

This clonotype showed up many times. The chain links TRBV20-1 to TRBJ1-4, with D hard to call. CDR3 length equals 14 residues. CDR1 DFQATT and CDR2 SNEGSKA come from the germline V gene (reference sequence). Between the trimmed V and J ends, which lost 3 bases and 6 bases, there was a span of 14 bases. DNA of the CDR3: TGCAGTGCTAGGCACCTAGAAACCGATGAAAAACTGTTTTTT. This translates into CSARHLETDEKLFF.

This clonotype was seen repeatedly, ten times or more. The chain has TRBV20-1 and TRBJ2-7, with 10 nucleotides matching TRBD2. The V segment lost 6 bases and the J segment 12 bases; nucleotides outside the gene matches: 11. Germline V gene lookup returns CDR1 DFQATT and CDR2 SNEGSKA (reference sequence). There are 12 residues in the CDR3. The CDR3, as DNA: TGCAGTGCAGGACTAGCGGACCCTCCAGTGTACTTC. The encoded protein is CSAGLADPPVYF.

This clonotype was counted many times. The V gene is TRBV7-2, the J gene TRBJ2-7; 7 bases align to TRBD1. Losses at the gene ends were 3 bases for V and 4 bases for J; bases not matched to a gene: 3. The CDR3 consists of 13 residues. From germline, CDR1 is SGHTA and CDR2 FQGNSA. The CDR3 nucleotides read TGTGCCAGCAGCTTTCAGACAGGGTACGAGCAGTACTTC. It specifies CASSFQTGYEQYF.

The chain is built from TRBV20-1 and TRBJ1-1; no reliable D call. Germline lookup yields CDR1 DFQATT and CDR2 SNEGSKA (reference sequence). The CDR3 is 12 residues long. V was trimmed by 8 bases and J by 5 bases, leaving 15 bases between them. The CDR3 sequence: CSSRYGGTEAFF. The CDR3 DNA reads TGCAGTAGTCGGTACGGAGGGACTGAAGCTTTCTTT.

This clonotype was seen a few times. The V call is TRBV20-1, the J call TRBJ2-1; perhaps TRBD2 as D (5 bases). The germline gives CDR1 DFQATT, CDR2 SNEGSKA (reference sequence). This CDR3 has 14 amino acids. V dropped 5 bases and J dropped 8 bases, with 19 bases sitting between them. The CDR3 DNA reads TGCAGTGCTTTAGTTCCGGAACTAGTCGATGAGCAGTTCTTC. It translates to CSALVPELVDEQFF.

This clonotype has just a few counts. The CDR3 nucleotides read TGTGCCACCAGCAGACAGGGTAGCTACGAGCAGTACTTC. It is translated as CATSRQGSYEQYF. The chain carries TRBV15 and TRBJ2-7; maybe TRBD1 (5 bases). This CDR3 region has 13 residues. Between the trimmed V and J ends, which lost 2 bases and 3 bases, there was a span of 8 bases. CDR1 LNHNV and CDR2 YYDKDF come from the germline V gene (reference sequence).

This clonotype was observed at least ten times. The chain recombines TRBV20-1 with TRBJ2-3, with TRBD1 identical over 8 bases. The CDR3 is 15 amino acids. V dropped 4 bases and J dropped 5; count of bases not matched to a gene: 11. CDR1 DFQATT and CDR2 SNEGSKA come from the germline V gene (reference sequence). The CDR3, as DNA: TGCAGTGCTATTGCCGACAGGGGTGGAGTAGATACGCAGTATTTT. As protein: CSAIADRGGVDTQYF.

The V call is TRBV10-2, the J call TRBJ2-1; 7 nucleotides agree with TRBD2. The V segment lost 6 bases and the J segment 7 bases; nucleotides outside the gene matches: 9. CDR3 length: 14 amino acids. Germline V gene lookup returns CDR1 WSHSY and CDR2 SAAADI. CDR3 DNA sequence: TGCGCCAGCAGAGGAGGCGGGAGAGGAAATGAGCAGTTCTTC. Translating it yields CASRGGGRGNEQFF.

V usage is TRBV12-3 or TRBV12-4 and J usage is TRBJ1-2; 7 nucleotides match TRBD1. The V and J ends lost 7 bases and 4 bases, in that order; junction bases with no gene match: 9. The CDR3 runs 14 residues. CDR3 DNA: TGTGCCAGCACCCCGGAGACAGGGCGCTATGGCTACACCTTC. It is translated as CASTPETGRYGYTF.

This clonotype was detected a few times. The genes are TRBV5-1 and TRBJ2-1, with 12 bases lining up with TRBD1. Trimming cost V 4 bases and J 8 bases; bases outside gene matches: 7. Germline CDR1 SGHRS, CDR2 YFSETQ. This CDR3 comprises 15 residues. CDR3: CASSQGQGAGYEQFF. The CDR3 nucleotides read TGCGCCAGCAGCCAGGGACAGGGGGCGGGGTATGAGCAGTTCTTC.

This chain connects TRBV7-9 to TRBJ2-3; 7 nucleotides agree with TRBD1. This CDR3 spans 16 amino acids. The ends lost 5 bases at V and 5 bases at J; junction bases unmatched: 13. Germline CDR1 SEHNR, CDR2 FQNEAQ (reference sequence). The CDR3 region is CASSLDGRGFGDTQYF. The DNA of the CDR3 is TGTGCCAGCAGCCTCGATGGCAGGGGGTTCGGAGATACGCAGTATTTT.

This clonotype has a handful of counts. The chain uses TRBV20-1 and TRBJ2-7, with TRBD1 matching 7 bases. J was trimmed by 1 base and V by 5 bases; bases with no gene match: 17. The CDR3 consists of 17 residues. Germline V lookup: CDR1 DFQATT, CDR2 SNEGSKA (reference sequence). As DNA, the CDR3 is TGCAGTGCTGCAACCCGAATAACAGGGGTGGGGTCCTACGAGCAGTACTTC. As protein: CSAATRITGVGSYEQYF.

In this sample, this clonotype turned up a few times. The chain joins TRBV29-1 to TRBJ2-5; 9 nucleotides match TRBD1. With V trimmed by 6 bases and J by 0 bases, 8 bases remained unmatched. Germline loops: CDR1 SQVTM, CDR2 ANQGSEA. The CDR3 is made up of 15 amino acids. This chain's CDR3 is CSVAGTGSNQETQYF. DNA of the CDR3: TGCAGCGTCGCTGGGACAGGGTCGAACCAAGAGACCCAGTACTTC.

This clonotype showed up just a few times. The genes are TRBV28 and TRBJ1-3; TRBD1 matches 7 bases. Trimming cost V 5 bases and J 4 bases; bases outside gene matches: 8. Germline assignment: CDR1 MDHEN and CDR2 SYDVKM. This CDR3 comprises 15 residues. The CDR3 DNA reads TGTGCCAGCAGTCCTGGACAGGCTACGGGAAACACCATATATTTT. Translating gives CASSPGQATGNTIYF.

The J gene is TRBJ2-6, the V gene TRBV5-1; no definite D call. The V end lost 4 bases, the J end lost 1 base, and 12 bases lay between the germline ends. The CDR3 consists of 16 residues. Germline V gene sequence: CDR1 SGHRS, CDR2 YFSETQ. For the CDR3, the DNA is TGCGCCAGCAGCCTATTCAAACAGTCTGGGGCCAACGTCCTGACTTTC. Its protein is CASSLFKQSGANVLTF.

The sample holds a few counts of this clonotype. The V gene is TRBV20-1, the J gene TRBJ2-3; 11 positions match TRBD2. Per germline, CDR1 DFQATT and CDR2 SNEGSKA (reference sequence). Losses at the gene ends were 6 bases for V and 6 bases for J; bases not matched to a gene: 2. This CDR3 is 12 amino acids long. CDR3: CSALAGGDTQYF. The CDR3 bases are TGCAGTGCGTTAGCGGGAGGGGATACGCAGTATTTT.